This section outlines one TCR beta chain sequence together with its context. The source of the sample is a study of identical twins. Germline CDR1 reads SNHLY; CDR2 reads FYNNEI. V was clipped by 1 base and J by 0 bases, with 10 bases between them. The CDR3 runs 15 residues. Healthy Caucasians supplied all donations. A universal primer binding site was introduced by template switching. The final cDNA contained unique molecular identifiers. MiXCR, applied by TCRdb to the 5' RACE reads, yields one record per CDR3 protein. The repertoire has about 660,000 distinct CDR3 sequences, 8.5% to 9.5% of them found once; the top ten carry 0.75% to 1%. A further study also used this sample, focusing on yellow fever vaccine responses in identical twins.

Sequenced material: PBMCs. This receptor was obtained from a woman under 30 in good health. This rearrangement joins TRBV2 to TRBJ2-7; D unresolved. CDR3 sequence: CASSEELGSSYEQYF. CDR3 DNA: TGTGCCAGCAGTGAAGAATTGGGAAGCTCCTACGAGCAGTACTTC.